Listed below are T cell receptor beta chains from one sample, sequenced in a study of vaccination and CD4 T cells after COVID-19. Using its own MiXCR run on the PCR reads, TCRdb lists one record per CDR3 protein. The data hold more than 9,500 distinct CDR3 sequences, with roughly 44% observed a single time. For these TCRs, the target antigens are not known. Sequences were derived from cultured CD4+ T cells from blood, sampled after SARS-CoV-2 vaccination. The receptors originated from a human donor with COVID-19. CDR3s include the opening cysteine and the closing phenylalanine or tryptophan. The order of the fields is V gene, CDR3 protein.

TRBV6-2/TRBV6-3	CASTSGSGGGETQYF
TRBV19	CASSMRDRSEKLFF
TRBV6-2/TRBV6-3	CASAVSRVGGDTQYF
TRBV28	CASSFNRAEGNTEAFF
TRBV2	CASSGQGASQPQHF
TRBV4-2	CASSQELQGTGELFF
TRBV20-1	CSARWGDDTQYF
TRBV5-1	CASRTSMNTEAFF
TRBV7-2	CASSLERTGYGGYTF
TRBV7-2	CASSSLTTSTDTQYF
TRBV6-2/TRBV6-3	CARIPGQETQYF